Below are 20 T cell receptor beta chains sequenced from a single sample in a study of cytomegalovirus exposure and HLA in healthy donors. 60 Vbeta and 13 Jbeta primers were used in PCR. Sequencing was performed with immunoSEQ multiplex PCR; in TCRdb, only in-frame clones are kept and a portion is missing. The data contain tens of thousands of clones, 78% of them singletons. The specimen was PBMCs. These receptors came from a male donor in good health and CMV-seropositive.

This chain uses TRBV9 with TRBJ2-3; TRBD2 aligns across 13 bases. From germline, CDR1 is SGDLS and CDR2 YYNGEE. Trimming took 4 bases from V and 2 from J; bases not matched to a gene: 7. This CDR3 has 17 amino acids. CDR3 nucleotide sequence: TGTGCCAGCAGCCGCTGGACTAGCGGGGGAGCCACAGATACGCAGTATTTT. As protein: CASSRWTSGGATDTQYF.

This rearrangement joins TRBV6-5 to TRBJ1-1; D unclear. The CDR3 extends over 11 amino acids. V dropped 5 bases and J dropped 5 bases, with 6 bases sitting between them. CDR1 is MNHEY, CDR2 SVGAGI, per germline. CDR3 sequence: CASSDGTEAFF. DNA for the CDR3: TGTGCCAGCAGTGACGGGACTGAAGCTTTCTTT.

A few counts support this clone. The chain couples TRBV5-1 to TRBJ1-1; D gene unclear. V was trimmed by 3 bases and J by 5 bases, leaving 14 bases between them. This CDR3 has 14 amino acids. CDR1 is SGHRS and CDR2 is YFSETQ in the germline V gene. The CDR3 reads CASSSLQVSTEAFF. The CDR3 DNA is TGCGCCAGCAGCTCTCTTCAGGTTTCGACTGAAGCTTTCTTT. Variable domain in full (rest from reference TRBV5-1 and TRBJ1-1): KAGVTQTPRYLIKTRGQQVTLSCSPISGHRSVSWYQQTPGQGLQFLFEYFSETQRNKGNFPGRFSGRQFSNSRSEMNVSTLELGDSALYLCASSSLQVSTEAFFGQGTRLTVV.

The J gene is TRBJ2-5, the V gene TRBV19; 7 nucleotides match TRBD2. The CDR3 extends over 13 amino acids. J was trimmed by 3 bases and V by 10 bases; bases with no gene match: 8. Germline CDR1 and CDR2: LNHDA and SQIVND (reference sequence). The CDR3 region has the DNA TGTGCCACTCGGGGGGTTGGGAAAGAGACCCAGTACTTC. This sequence encodes CATRGVGKETQYF.

This clone was counted between two and nine times. The rearrangement links TRBV29-1 to TRBJ1-2; D unresolved. The CDR3 is 14 residues long. Germline CDR1 and CDR2: SQVTM and ANQGSEA. V lost 6 bases and J 4 bases, leaving 18 bases between the germline ends. The CDR3 DNA reads TGCAGCGTGACGGTCGGGGATATTATCTATGGCTACACCTTC. Its translation: CSVTVGDIIYGYTF.

This clone was counted a few times. The V call is TRBV27, the J call TRBJ2-7; possibly TRBD1 for D (6 bases). The germline V gene encodes CDR1 MNHEY and CDR2 SMNVEV (reference sequence). This CDR3 contains 13 residues. Deletions cut 7 bases from V and 0 bases from J, with 10 bases between. This chain's CDR3 is CASKQQGSYEQYF. CDR3 coding DNA: TGTGCCAGCAAACAACAGGGCTCCTACGAGCAGTACTTC.

This clone has a handful of counts. V gene TRBV6-1 combines with J gene TRBJ1-5; D is perhaps TRBD1 (5 bases). This CDR3 spans 13 amino acids. V was shortened by 5 bases and J by 9 bases, with 14 bases between the two germline ends. The germline V gene has CDR1 MNHNS and CDR2 SASEGT. CDR3 bases: TGTGCCAGCAGTAGTCAGGGTGCGACGCCCCAGCATTTT. This encodes CASSSQGATPQHF.

This chain joins TRBV11-3 and TRBJ2-2; maybe TRBD2 (5 bases). V was shortened by 6 bases and J by 5 bases, with 10 bases between the two germline ends. The germline V gene has CDR1 SGHNT and CDR2 YENEEA. CDR3 length: 13 residues. Here the CDR3 reads CASSQAETGELFF. The CDR3 DNA is TGTGCCAGCAGTCAAGCGGAAACCGGGGAGCTGTTTTTT. The whole variable domain, remainder taken from reference TRBV11-3 and TRBJ2-2, is EAGVVQSPRYKIIEKKQPVAFWCNPISGHNTLYWYLQNLGQGPELLIRYENEEAVDDSQLPKDRFSAERLKGVDSTLKIQPAELGDSAVYLCASSQAETGELFFGEGSRLTVL.

The gene calls are TRBV28 and TRBJ1-1; 9 bases fit TRBD1. Trimming removed 4 bases from V and 7 bases from J; junction bases left unmatched: 4. CDR1 and CDR2 (germline): MDHEN, SYDVKM. CDR3 length: 13 amino acids. The CDR3 DNA sequence: TGTGCCAGCAGTTCCGGACAGGGGCTTGAAGCTTTCTTT. Its translation is CASSSGQGLEAFF.

This clone was picked up a small number of times. This rearrangement joins TRBV6-4 to TRBJ2-5; the D is unclear. The ends were cut back, 3 bases at V and 5 bases at J, with 10 bases in the middle. Looked up from germline, CDR1 is MRHNA and CDR2 is SNTAGT. The CDR3 loop spans 13 amino acids. The CDR3 DNA is TGTGCCAGCAGTGATGGCCCCCGCGAGACCCAGTACTTC. Its translation: CASSDGPRETQYF.

The chain joins TRBV6-5 to TRBJ1-5; weak D call: TRBD1 (5 bases). CDR1 is MNHEY, CDR2 SVGAGI, per germline. Trimming left V 3 bases short and J 1 base short, with 7 bases between. This CDR3 comprises 14 residues. The CDR3 loop reads CASSYDSSNQPQHF. The CDR3 DNA is TGTGCCAGCAGTTATGACAGCAGCAATCAGCCCCAGCATTTT.

The V and J genes are TRBV5-4 and TRBJ2-2; 8 positions match TRBD2. The CDR3 extends over 14 amino acids. V lost 6 bases, J lost 5 bases, and 6 bases stayed unmatched. Germline CDR1 reads SGHNT; CDR2 reads YYREEE (reference sequence). CDR3 sequence reads: CASTRERGTGELFF. Here the CDR3 DNA reads TGTGCCAGCACCCGAGAGCGGGGGACCGGGGAGCTGTTTTTT. Together with reference TRBV5-4 and TRBJ2-2, the CDR3 gives the full variable domain: ETGVTQSPTHLIKTRGQQVTLRCSSQSGHNTVSWYQQALGQGPQFIFQYYREEENGRGNFPPRFSGLQFPNYSSELNVNALELDDSALYLCASTRERGTGELFFGEGSRLTVL.

This clone was counted only a few times. The chain has TRBV27 and TRBJ2-3, with 10 bases lining up with TRBD2. The trim removed 11 bases at V and 3 bases at J, leaving 11 bases unmatched. Germline values: CDR1 MNHEY, CDR2 SMNVEV (reference sequence). The CDR3 covers 15 residues. The CDR3 DNA reads TGTGCCCGCCATCCCAGCGGGAGGGTAACAGATACGCAGTATTTT. Translated, it gives CARHPSGRVTDTQYF.

J is TRBJ2-5 and V is TRBV7-9; the match to TRBD2 covers 13 bases. This CDR3 has 17 residues. V shed 4 bases, J shed 2 bases, and the junction held 7 bases outside the gene matches. Germline V gene lookup returns CDR1 SEHNR and CDR2 FQNEAQ (reference sequence). The CDR3 DNA reads TGTGCCAGCAGCTCCCAGACTAGCGGGGGGATTCAAGAGACCCAGTACTTC. This encodes CASSSQTSGGIQETQYF. Together with reference TRBV7-9 and TRBJ2-5, the CDR3 gives the full variable domain: DTGVSQNPRHKITKRGQNVTFRCDPISEHNRLYWYRQTLGQGPEFLTYFQNEAQLEKSRLLSDRFSAERPKGSFSTLEIQRTEQGDSAMYLCASSSQTSGGIQETQYFGPGTRLLVL.

CDR3 amino acids: CSVAPPASLSYWETQYF. Written as DNA, the CDR3 is TGCAGCGTTGCCCCTCCGGCTAGTCTGAGTTATTGGGAGACCCAGTACTTC. The V and J genes are TRBV29-1 and TRBJ2-5; D remains ambiguous. CDR3 length equals 17 residues. From germline, CDR1 is SQVTM and CDR2 ANQGSEA. V lost 4 bases and J lost 5, with 26 bases in between.

The CDR3 loop reads CAWEKTGISGYTF. The DNA for the CDR3 is TGTGCCTGGGAAAAGACAGGTATCTCTGGCTACACCTTC. The chain recombines TRBV30 with TRBJ1-2; tentatively, D is TRBD1 (6 bases). Trimming removed 5 bases from V and 7 bases from J, with 17 bases in between. The CDR3 is 13 amino acids. Looked up from germline, CDR1 is GTSNPN and CDR2 is SVGIG (reference sequence).

This clone has a single count. J is TRBJ1-3 and V is TRBV6-5; TRBD1 agrees at 7 bases. The CDR3 is made up of 16 amino acids. The trim removed 0 bases at V and 4 bases at J, leaving 6 bases unmatched. The germline gives CDR1 MNHEY, CDR2 SVGAGI. In DNA, the CDR3 is TGTGCCAGCAGTTACTCGAACAGGGGTTACGGAAACACCATATATTTT. Translating gives CASSYSNRGYGNTIYF.

J is TRBJ1-3 and V is TRBV7-2, with a tentative D call TRBD1 (6 bases). The CDR3 runs to 17 residues. The germline V gene encodes CDR1 SGHTA and CDR2 FQGNSA. Between the trimmed V and J ends, which lost 1 base and 0 bases, there was a span of 13 bases. The CDR3 coding sequence is TGTGCCAGCAGCTTAGTAGGGGGGGGGTACTCTGGAAACACCATATATTTT. It translates to CASSLVGGGYSGNTIYF.

This chain links TRBV6-5 with TRBJ2-1, with 9 bases aligning to TRBD1. This CDR3 is built from 15 residues. V dropped 6 bases and J dropped 0; count of bases not matched to a gene: 3. CDR1 is MNHEY, CDR2 SVGAGI, per germline. The CDR3 DNA follows: TGTGCCAGCAGGTCGACAGGGGGCTCCTACAATGAGCAGTTCTTC. Protein product: CASRSTGGSYNEQFF.

The CDR3 sequence: CASSPDRYSNQPQHF. The CDR3 nucleotides are TGTGCCAGCAGTCCCGACAGATATAGCAATCAGCCCCAGCATTTT. The chain uses TRBV7-2 and TRBJ1-5; tentative D call: TRBD1 (5 bases). Trimming shortened V by 6 bases and J by 0 bases, and 12 bases separated the two germline ends. This CDR3 has 15 amino acids. The V gene's germline CDR1 is SGHTA and CDR2 FQGNSA.